This entry lists 16 T cell receptor beta chains sequenced from one sample in a study of early T cells in non-severe SARS-CoV-2 infection. TCRdb re-derived calls from the 5' RACE reads in MiXCR, one entry per CDR3 protein. The sample has about 64,000 distinct CDR3 sequences, about 12% seen once. This specimen consisted of whole blood, obtained at baseline. Source of these receptors: an adult who was a healthcare worker with PCR-confirmed SARS-CoV-2 infection or an uninfected control (not recorded which).

The chain recombines TRBV6-1 with TRBJ1-1; possible D gene TRBD1, 5 bases. The CDR3 covers 11 residues. Germline CDR1 MNHNS, CDR2 SASEGT. Trimming took off 11 bases at V and 5 bases at J, with 12 bases between the two ends. CDR3 in DNA: TGTGCCTCCGAGGGGCCGACTGAAGCTTTCTTT. It translates to CASEGPTEAFF.

This clonotype was detected ten times or more. The chain uses TRBV25-1 and TRBJ1-1, with D maybe TRBD1 (6 bases). The CDR3 totals 13 residues. Germline V gene data show CDR1 as MGHDK and CDR2 as SYGVNS. The V and J ends lost 5 bases and 5 bases respectively, with 12 bases between them. The CDR3 reads CASSLGGKTEAFF. CDR3 DNA: TGTGCCAGCAGTTTGGGGGGCAAGACTGAAGCTTTCTTT.

In its sample, this clonotype was seen many times. This rearrangement joins TRBV27 to TRBJ2-1, with D possibly being TRBD1 or TRBD2 (5 bases each). V dropped 5 bases and J dropped 2 bases, with 16 bases sitting between them. CDR3 size: 16 residues. The germline CDR1 and CDR2 sequences are MNHEY and SMNVEV (reference sequence). CDR3 in amino acids: CASSGHGLATYNEQFF. The CDR3 DNA follows: TGTGCCAGCAGTGGACACGGGCTAGCTACCTACAATGAGCAGTTCTTC.

This clonotype was recorded at least ten times. The chain combines TRBV12-3 or TRBV12-4 with TRBJ1-1; no firm D call. V gave up 5 bases and J gave up 7 bases, with 11 bases separating them. This CDR3 comprises 12 residues. This CDR3 is CASSPRRGEAFF. CDR3 nucleotides: TGTGCCAGCAGTCCTAGGAGAGGTGAAGCTTTCTTT.

The chain joins TRBV12-2 to TRBJ1-2; the table assigns TRBD1, which was not confirmed against the DNA. TRBV12-2 is given as a pseudogene. The CDR3 length is 21 residues. The CDR3 loop is CASRLHRPDRLQGETNYGYTF. DNA for the CDR3: TGTGCAAGTCGTCTCCATCGGCCGGACCGACTGCAGGGGGAAACTAACTATGGCTACACCTTC.

This clonotype was found many times. The chain links TRBV7-2 to TRBJ1-1; D is undetermined. CDR1 is SGHTA, CDR2 FQGNSA, per germline. Trimming took off 5 bases at V and 12 bases at J, with 16 bases between the two ends. CDR3 size: 12 residues. CDR3 sequence (DNA): TGTGCCAGCAGCCCAGGATCCCCTAGGACTTTCTTT. It yields the protein CASSPGSPRTFF. Full variable domain (remainder filled in from reference TRBV7-2 and TRBJ1-1): GAGVSQSPSNKVTEKGKDVELRCDPISGHTALYWYRQSLGQGLEFLIYFQGNSAPDKSGLPSDRFSAERTGGSVSTLTIQRTQQEDSAVYLCASSPGSPRTFFGQGTRLTVV.

Turning to this clonotype: Relative to the germline gene, one junction end is altered; a read error may explain this. The J gene is TRBJ2-3, the V gene TRBV28, with TRBD2 matching 7 bases. Germline CDR1 reads MDHEN; CDR2 reads SYDVKM. The CDR3 is 15 amino acids. The CDR3 here is CVSSFPSGGTDTQYF. Written as DNA, the CDR3 is TGTGTCAGCAGTTTCCCTAGCGGAGGGACAGATACGCAGTATTTT.

This clonotype came up many times. The V call is TRBV20-1, the J call TRBJ1-3; D is ambiguous. V was trimmed by 2 bases and J by 2 bases, leaving 16 bases between them. CDR1 is DFQATT and CDR2 is SNEGSKA in the germline V gene (reference sequence). The CDR3 is 16 amino acids. CDR3 amino acids: CSARPGAAYTGNTIYF. The CDR3, as DNA: TGCAGTGCTAGACCAGGCGCCGCGTATACTGGAAACACCATATATTTT.

In its sample, this clonotype was seen a few times. DNA for the CDR3: TGTGCCAGCAGCTGGAGCCCCGGGACAGGAAACTATGGCTACACCTTC. As protein: CASSWSPGTGNYGYTF. The chain links TRBV11-2 to TRBJ1-2, with 8 bases fitting TRBD1. The ends lost 4 bases at V and 2 bases at J; junction bases unmatched: 9. This CDR3 comprises 16 residues. The germline CDR1 and CDR2 sequences are SGHAT and FQNNGV.

This clonotype has at least ten counts. This sequence joins TRBV5-1 and TRBJ1-5, with D perhaps TRBD1 (5 bases). V lost 1 base and J lost 1, with 12 bases in between. Germline loops: CDR1 SGHRS, CDR2 YFSETQ. This CDR3 is 16 amino acids long. DNA of the CDR3: TGCGCCAGCAGCTTGATCGGGGCGCGGAGCAATCAGCCCCAGCATTTT. Translation gives CASSLIGARSNQPQHF.

This clonotype was detected a few times. The chain is built from TRBV11-3 and TRBJ2-3; 8 bases match TRBD2. Germline-derived CDR1 and CDR2 are SGHNT and YENEEA. This CDR3 contains 16 residues. J gave up 2 bases and V 4 bases, and 8 bases lay outside the gene matches. The CDR3 DNA reads as TGTGCCAGCAGCTCCGGACTAGCCGCCTACACAGATACGCAGTATTTT. Its protein product is CASSSGLAAYTDTQYF.

The J gene is TRBJ2-3, the V gene TRBV2; TRBD1 matches 11 bases. Trimming took 8 bases from V and 5 from J; bases not matched to a gene: 3. The CDR3 runs 13 residues. CDR1 and CDR2 from the germline V gene are SNHLY and FYNNEI. This CDR3 is CASGGQGEDTQYF. DNA of the CDR3: TGTGCCAGCGGGGGACAGGGGGAAGATACGCAGTATTTT.

This clonotype showed up just a few times. The chain couples TRBV11-2 to TRBJ2-7; D possibly corresponds to TRBD2 (6 bases). Germline V lookup: CDR1 SGHAT, CDR2 FQNNGV. This CDR3 region has 15 residues. With 1 base removed from V and 6 bases from J, the gap between germline ends came to 16 bases. The CDR3 loop reads CASSLVKGSGVEQYF. The CDR3 DNA sequence: TGTGCCAGCAGCTTAGTAAAAGGTTCGGGGGTCGAGCAGTACTTC.

There are many counts of this clonotype. This chain connects TRBV29-1 to TRBJ2-7, with 7 bases matching TRBD2. The length of the CDR3 is 17 residues. Germline CDR1 reads SQVTM; CDR2 reads ANQGSEA. V lost 0 bases to trimming and J lost 4 bases; unmatched junction nucleotides: 15. The CDR3 coding sequence is TGCAGCGTTGAAGATTTACTTTCTCCTAGCGGCCCATACGAGCAGTACTTC. It yields the protein CSVEDLLSPSGPYEQYF.

This clonotype was recorded a few times. The chain carries TRBV10-1 and TRBJ2-1, with D tentatively TRBD2 (6 bases). The CDR3 spans 16 residues. Trimming stripped 0 bases from V and 7 bases from J, with 16 bases between. Germline CDR1 and CDR2: WNHNN and SYGVQD (reference sequence). The CDR3: CASSESLAVSLNEQFF. The CDR3 DNA reads TGCGCCAGCAGTGAGTCTTTAGCGGTTAGCTTGAATGAGCAGTTCTTC.

The sample holds many counts of this clonotype. The V gene is TRBV7-9, the J gene TRBJ2-5; D is undetermined. This CDR3 region has 11 residues. V lost 3 bases to trimming and J lost 5 bases, with 4 bases between them. The germline CDR1 and CDR2 sequences are SEHNR and FQNEAQ (reference sequence). This chain's CDR3 is CASSFLETQYF. The DNA for the CDR3 is TGTGCCAGCAGCTTTCTTGAGACCCAGTACTTC.